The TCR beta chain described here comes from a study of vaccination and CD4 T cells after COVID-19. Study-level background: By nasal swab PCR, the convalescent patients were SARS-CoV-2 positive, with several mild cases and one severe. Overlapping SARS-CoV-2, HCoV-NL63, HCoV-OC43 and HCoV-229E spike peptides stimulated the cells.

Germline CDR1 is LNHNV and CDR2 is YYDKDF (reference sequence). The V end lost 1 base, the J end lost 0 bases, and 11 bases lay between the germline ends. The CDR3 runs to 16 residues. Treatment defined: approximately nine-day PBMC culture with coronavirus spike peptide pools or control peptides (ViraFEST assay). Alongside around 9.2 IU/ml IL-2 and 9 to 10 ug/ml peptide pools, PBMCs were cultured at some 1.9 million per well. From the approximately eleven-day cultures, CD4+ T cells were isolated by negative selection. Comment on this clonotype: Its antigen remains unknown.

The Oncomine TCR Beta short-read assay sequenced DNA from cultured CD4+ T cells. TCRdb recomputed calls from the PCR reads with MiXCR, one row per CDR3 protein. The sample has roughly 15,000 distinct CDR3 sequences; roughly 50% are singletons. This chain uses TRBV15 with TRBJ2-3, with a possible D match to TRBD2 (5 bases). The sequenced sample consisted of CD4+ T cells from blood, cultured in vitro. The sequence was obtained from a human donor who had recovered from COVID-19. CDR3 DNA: TGTGCCACCAGCAGAGGGGTACGGGGAAGCACAGATACGCAGTATTTT. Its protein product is CATSRGVRGSTDTQYF.